The 17 T cell receptor beta chains below were found in one sample sequenced in a study of T cell responses to AZD1222 COVID-19 vaccine. Produced via immunoSEQ multiplex PCR; TCRdb's table is partial and in-frame only. The table lists 150,000 or so clones, more than 70% of them singletons. The sequences come from peripheral blood, collected on day 0 of AZD1222 vaccination. The receptors originated from an adult in good health.

A few counts support this clone. The chain recombines TRBV19 with TRBJ1-2; D is perhaps TRBD1 (5 bases). CDR3 length: 15 residues. Trimming left V 5 bases short and J 5 bases short, with 18 bases between. Germline-derived CDR1 and CDR2 are LNHDA and SQIVND (reference sequence). CDR3 bases: TGTGCCAGTAGTGAGTCGGGGCCGGGAGGTTATGGCTACACCTTC. Translated: CASSESGPGGYGYTF.

V gene TRBV12-3 or TRBV12-4 combines with J gene TRBJ1-5; D remains ambiguous. CDR3 size: 13 residues. V gave up 4 bases and J gave up 7 bases, with 11 bases separating them. This chain's CDR3 is CASSSEENQPQHF. The DNA for the CDR3 is TGTGCCAGCAGTTCAGAGGAGAACCAGCCCCAGCATTTT.

CDR3 amino acids: CASSGTGSYEQYF. The CDR3 region has the DNA TGTGCCAGCTCGGGGACTGGCTCCTACGAGCAGTACTTC. The rearrangement links TRBV18 to TRBJ2-7, with D maybe TRBD2 (6 bases). V lost 6 bases to trimming and J lost 0 bases, with 9 bases between them. Looked up from germline, CDR1 is KGHSH and CDR2 is LQKENI. The CDR3 is made up of 13 amino acids.

This chain connects TRBV24-1 to TRBJ1-5; 7 positions agree with TRBD1. From germline, CDR1 is KGHDR and CDR2 SFDVKD. The CDR3 length is 16 residues. V was pared by 3 bases and J by 7 bases, with 11 bases of the junction left unmatched. In nucleotides, the CDR3 is TGTGCCACCAGTGATAATAAACTAATACAGGGGCAGCCCCAGCATTTT. It is translated as CATSDNKLIQGQPQHF.

This clone was seen a handful of times. The rearrangement uses TRBV12-5 and TRBJ1-5; 10 bases agree with TRBD1. J gave up 4 bases and V 2 bases, and 11 bases lay outside the gene matches. Per germline, CDR1 LGHNT and CDR2 FRNRAP. This CDR3 is built from 18 residues. The chain's CDR3 is CASGLSLRDRGFNQPQHF. As DNA, the CDR3 is TGTGCTAGTGGTTTGTCCCTCCGGGACAGGGGCTTTAATCAGCCCCAGCATTTT.

This clone was observed once. This sequence joins TRBV19 and TRBJ1-5; D gene unclear. V was trimmed by 5 bases and J by 3 bases, leaving 8 bases between them. CDR1 is LNHDA and CDR2 is SQIVND in the germline V gene (reference sequence). This CDR3 is built from 13 residues. The DNA of the CDR3 is TGTGCCAGTAGTCTCGAATCCAATCAGCCCCAGCATTTT. It specifies CASSLESNQPQHF.

This sequence joins TRBV5-5 and TRBJ2-2; 10 bases agree with TRBD2. This CDR3 comprises 16 residues. CDR1 and CDR2 from the germline V gene are SGHKS and YYEKEE (reference sequence). Trimming took 5 bases from V and 4 from J; bases not matched to a gene: 8. CDR3 DNA: TGTGCCAGCAGGTCCACTAGCGGGGCCTCCACCGGGGAGCTGTTTTTT. Its translation is CASRSTSGASTGELFF.

V gene TRBV2 combines with J gene TRBJ1-1; no definite D call. CDR1 SNHLY and CDR2 FYNNEI come from the germline V gene. This CDR3 has 14 residues. The V end lost 7 bases, the J end lost 1 base, and 13 bases lay between the germline ends. CDR3 DNA sequence: TGTGCCAGCAAGATCCCCCCGGGGAACACTGAAGCTTTCTTT. Its protein is CASKIPPGNTEAFF.

This rearrangement joins TRBV28 to TRBJ1-2; TRBD1 matches 8 bases. CDR3 length: 14 residues. Germline trimming cut 3 bases from V and 4 bases from J; bases unmatched to any gene: 4. The germline V gene has CDR1 MDHEN and CDR2 SYDVKM. CDR3 nucleotide sequence: TGTGCCAGCAGTTTCCCGGACAGGGCCTATGGCTACACCTTC. This translates into CASSFPDRAYGYTF.

The rearrangement joins TRBV2 to TRBJ1-2; 7 bases match TRBD1. CDR1 and CDR2 from the germline V gene are SNHLY and FYNNEI. This CDR3 spans 15 amino acids. Trimming removed 6 bases from V and 0 bases from J; junction bases left unmatched: 7. Here the CDR3 reads CASRRDRSSNYGYTF. CDR3 DNA sequence: TGTGCCAGCAGGAGGGACAGAAGTTCTAACTATGGCTACACCTTC.

This clone appeared once. This chain joins TRBV14 and TRBJ1-2, with D perhaps TRBD1 (5 bases). Germline V gene data show CDR1 as SGHDN and CDR2 as FVKESK. V dropped 1 base and J dropped 7 bases, with 7 bases sitting between them. CDR3 length equals 12 residues. CDR3 DNA: TGTGCCAGCAGCCAAGTGGGGGGTGGCTACACCTTC. Translated: CASSQVGGGYTF.

The V call is TRBV29-1, the J call TRBJ2-3; D is undetermined. The ends were cut back, 6 bases at V and 0 bases at J, with 10 bases in the middle. CDR3 length equals 13 residues. Looked up from germline, CDR1 is SQVTM and CDR2 is ANQGSEA. Here the CDR3 reads CSVGAPSTDTQYF. As DNA, the CDR3 is TGCAGCGTAGGCGCGCCTAGCACAGATACGCAGTATTTT.

In its sample, this clone was seen once. The V gene is TRBV19, the J gene TRBJ1-5; D call uncertain. V lost 9 bases and J 6 bases, leaving 15 bases between the germline ends. Germline loops: CDR1 LNHDA, CDR2 SQIVND (reference sequence). The CDR3 spans 13 residues. The CDR3: CASQTARGQPQHF. The CDR3 DNA reads as TGTGCCAGCCAAACCGCACGAGGTCAGCCCCAGCATTTT.

The rearrangement links TRBV4-1 to TRBJ2-5; TRBD2 matches at 12 bases. Per the germline V gene, CDR1 is MGHRA and CDR2 is YSYEKL. The ends lost 0 bases at V and 0 bases at J; junction bases unmatched: 8. This CDR3 region has 19 residues. DNA for the CDR3: TGCGCCAGCAGCCAAGATCCAACTAGCGGGGGGCCTTACCAAGAGACCCAGTACTTC. Protein sequence: CASSQDPTSGGPYQETQYF.

The chain couples TRBV4-2 to TRBJ1-1; 7 bases match TRBD1. The CDR3 is 15 residues long. Germline V gives CDR1 LGHNA, CDR2 YNFKEQ. V shed 0 bases and J 2 bases; nucleotides not matched to a gene: 3. This CDR3 reads CASSQEGQLNTEAFF. For the CDR3, the DNA is TGTGCCAGCAGCCAAGAGGGACAGCTAAACACTGAAGCTTTCTTT.

This chain links TRBV11-1 with TRBJ2-7, with TRBD1 matching over 9 bases. Per the germline V gene, CDR1 is SGHAT and CDR2 is FQDESV (reference sequence). The CDR3 length is 14 residues. V lost 6 bases to trimming and J lost 3 bases; unmatched junction nucleotides: 6. The DNA for the CDR3 is TGTGCCAGCAGGAAGACGGGACAGGGCTACGAGCAGTACTTC. Protein: CASRKTGQGYEQYF.

The rearrangement uses TRBV7-2 and TRBJ1-4, with 8 bases matching TRBD1. The CDR3 runs to 14 residues. The trim removed 5 bases at V and 8 bases at J, leaving 7 bases unmatched. Germline lookup yields CDR1 SGHTA and CDR2 FQGNSA. The CDR3 DNA reads as TGTGCCAGCAGCCGTACAGGGGACAGGGAAAAACTGTTTTTT. It is translated as CASSRTGDREKLFF. Full variable domain (remainder filled in from reference TRBV7-2 and TRBJ1-4): GAGVSQSPSNKVTEKGKDVELRCDPISGHTALYWYRQSLGQGLEFLIYFQGNSAPDKSGLPSDRFSAERTGGSVSTLTIQRTQQEDSAVYLCASSRTGDREKLFFGSGTQLSVL.